This T cell receptor (beta chain) is drawn from a study of T cell repertoires in ileal Crohn's disease. Overall study: Median disease duration was approximately eight years; 35% to 45% smoked at surgery. Study-level findings and limits: Compared with CD4 T cells, sorted CD8 cells carried more expanded clones. Active smokers at surgery had more clonal expansions than non-smokers.

The CDR3 loop spans 15 amino acids. Germline CDR1 is MNHEY and CDR2 is SVGAGI. Trimming removed 5 bases at V and 0 bases at J, with 13 bases between. This clone was detected a few times. Its antigen is unidentified. Clones were read by immunoSEQ multiplex PCR, and TCRdb kept only the in-frame ones, dropping some. The sample holds 13,000 to 15,000 clones, about 73% seen once. This TCR came from an adult with Crohn's disease. The V gene is TRBV6-5, the J gene TRBJ2-5; a possible D gene is TRBD2 (6 bases). The material sequenced was ileal tissue. The CDR3 loop reads CASSPWTNYQETQYF. The CDR3 bases are TGTGCCAGCAGTCCTTGGACTAACTACCAAGAGACCCAGTACTTC.